The source of this T cell receptor (beta chain) is a study of T cells in Graves' hyperthyroidism and ophthalmopathy. At the level of the study: Specimen type is peripheral blood, collected at initial diagnosis prior to any treatment.

The source material, RNA transcripts, was used to amplify TCR beta CDR3 regions. In the first-round RT-PCR of the TCR CDR3, the HTBI primer set was used. MiXCR, applied by TCRdb to the multiplex PCR reads, yields one record per CDR3 protein. The sample contains about 300,000 distinct CDR3 sequences, 16% of which appear only once. In its sample, this clonotype was seen many times. From germline, CDR1 is SGHDN and CDR2 FVKESK. This CDR3 spans 15 amino acids. The V end was cut by 2 bases, the J end by 4 bases, with 13 bases between. The sequence was obtained from a man aged 25-45 years with Graves' hyperthyroidism. The chain couples TRBV14 to TRBJ2-3; D gene uncertain. Specimen: blood. The chain's CDR3 is CASSQFLANSDTQYF. CDR3 bases: TGTGCCAGCAGCCAATTTCTCGCGAACTCAGATACGCAGTATTTT.